This TCR beta chain was recovered during a study of shared clonotypes between healthy human individuals. Several immunoSEQ plates held equal portions of the genomic DNA taken from each subset. Sequencing used immunoSEQ multiplex PCR; TCRdb keeps in-frame clones, though not all of them. The table lists hundreds of thousands of clones, around 67% of them singletons. The sample comprised memory CD4+ T cells sorted from blood. As for subset: CD45RA-negative fraction. This clonotype was sampled from a man between 25 and 39 years old in good health.

For the CDR3, the DNA is TGTGCCAGCAGGGGACAGGTTCTCGGCTACGAGCAGTACTTC. It yields the protein CASRGQVLGYEQYF. The chain carries TRBV7-9 and TRBJ2-7, with 8 nucleotides matching TRBD1. The CDR3 totals 14 residues. V was pared by 6 bases and J by 3 bases, with 7 bases of the junction left unmatched. From germline, CDR1 is SEHNR and CDR2 FQNEAQ (reference sequence).